Sequencing of this T cell receptor (beta chain) was carried out in a study of metastatic and nonmetastatic thyroid tumors. Study-wide background: The authors compared repertoires across blood and tumor or nodule tissue from malignant and benign thyroid patients.

TCRdb recomputed clones from the PCR reads via MiXCR. The sample lists around 15,000 clones, roughly 21% occurring once. Regarding this clone: Since a much larger clone is just one base distant, this may be a read error.

The germline gives CDR1 SGHVS, CDR2 FNYEAQ. The CDR3 has 15 residues. Thyroid surgery was preceded by no treatment in any patient. The V gene is TRBV7-6, the J gene TRBJ2-3; D possibly corresponds to TRBD2 (6 bases). The source is a female donor with papillary thyroid cancer or a benign thyroid nodule (not recorded which). Some clones in this sample may be carry-over from other donors' samples. Material: adjacent normal tissue. The CDR3 nucleotides are TGTGCCAGCAGCCCCGACGGAACTAGCACATATACGCAGTATTTT. Amino acids: CASSPDGTSTYTQYF.